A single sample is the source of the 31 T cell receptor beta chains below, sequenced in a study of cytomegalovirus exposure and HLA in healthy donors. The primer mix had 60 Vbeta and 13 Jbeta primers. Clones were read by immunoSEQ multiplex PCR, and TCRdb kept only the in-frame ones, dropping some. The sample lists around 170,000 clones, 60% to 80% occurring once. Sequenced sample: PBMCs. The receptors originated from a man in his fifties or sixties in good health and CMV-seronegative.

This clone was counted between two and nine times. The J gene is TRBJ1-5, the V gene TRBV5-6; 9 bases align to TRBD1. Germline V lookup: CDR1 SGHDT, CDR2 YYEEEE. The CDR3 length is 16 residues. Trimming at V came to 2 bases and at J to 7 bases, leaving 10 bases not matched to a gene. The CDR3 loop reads CASSFSGTGFRQPQHF. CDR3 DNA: TGTGCCAGCAGCTTCTCCGGGACAGGGTTCCGGCAGCCCCAGCATTTT.

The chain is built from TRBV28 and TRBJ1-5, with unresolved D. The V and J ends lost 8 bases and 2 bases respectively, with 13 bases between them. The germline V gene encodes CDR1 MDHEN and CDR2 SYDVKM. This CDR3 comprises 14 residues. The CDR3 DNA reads TGTGCCAGCGGGGAGCAGCTGGGCAATCAGCCCCAGCATTTT. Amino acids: CASGEQLGNQPQHF.

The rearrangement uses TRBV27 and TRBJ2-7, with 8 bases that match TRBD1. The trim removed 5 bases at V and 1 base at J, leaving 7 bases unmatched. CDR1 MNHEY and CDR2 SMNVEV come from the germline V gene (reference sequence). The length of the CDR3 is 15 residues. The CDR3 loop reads CASSPTGGTSYEQYF. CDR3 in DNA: TGTGCCAGCAGTCCCACAGGGGGGACGTCCTACGAGCAGTACTTC.

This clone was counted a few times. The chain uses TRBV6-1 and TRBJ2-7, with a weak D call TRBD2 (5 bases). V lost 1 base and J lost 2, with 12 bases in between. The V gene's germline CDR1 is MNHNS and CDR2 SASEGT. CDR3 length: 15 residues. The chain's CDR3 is CASSEGAAATYEQYF. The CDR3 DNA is TGTGCCAGCAGTGAAGGAGCGGCGGCCACCTACGAGCAGTACTTC.

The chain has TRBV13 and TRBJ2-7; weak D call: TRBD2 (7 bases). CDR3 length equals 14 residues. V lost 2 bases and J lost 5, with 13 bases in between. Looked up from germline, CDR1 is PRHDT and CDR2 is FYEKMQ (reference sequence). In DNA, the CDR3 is TGTGCCAGCAGCTTACGGGGGGCTGTTGACGAGCAGTACTTC. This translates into CASSLRGAVDEQYF.

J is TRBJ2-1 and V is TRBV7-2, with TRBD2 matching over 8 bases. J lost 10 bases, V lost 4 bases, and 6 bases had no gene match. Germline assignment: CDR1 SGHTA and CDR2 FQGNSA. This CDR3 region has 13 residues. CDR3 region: CASSSFRGGEQFF. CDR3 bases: TGTGCCAGCAGCTCCTTCCGGGGGGGGGAGCAGTTCTTC.

CDR3 protein: CASSHGSGTSPYNEQFF. CDR3 sequence (DNA): TGTGCCAGCAGCCACGGTTCCGGGACTAGCCCTTACAATGAGCAGTTCTTC. The gene calls are TRBV4-2 and TRBJ2-1; the match to TRBD2 covers 9 bases. The CDR3 runs 17 residues. In germline, CDR1 is LGHNA, CDR2 YNFKEQ. Trimming took 3 bases from V and 4 from J; bases not matched to a gene: 10.

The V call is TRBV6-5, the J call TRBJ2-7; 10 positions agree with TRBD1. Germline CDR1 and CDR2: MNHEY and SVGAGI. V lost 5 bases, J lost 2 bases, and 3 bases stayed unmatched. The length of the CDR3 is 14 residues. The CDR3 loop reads CASSPGQGAYEQYF. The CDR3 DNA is TGTGCCAGCAGTCCTGGACAGGGGGCCTACGAGCAGTACTTC.

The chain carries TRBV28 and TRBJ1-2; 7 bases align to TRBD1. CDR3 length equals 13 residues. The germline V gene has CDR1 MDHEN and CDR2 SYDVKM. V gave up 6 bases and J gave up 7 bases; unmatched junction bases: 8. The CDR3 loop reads CASRATGEGGYTF. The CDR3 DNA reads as TGTGCCAGCAGGGCAACAGGGGAAGGTGGCTACACCTTC.

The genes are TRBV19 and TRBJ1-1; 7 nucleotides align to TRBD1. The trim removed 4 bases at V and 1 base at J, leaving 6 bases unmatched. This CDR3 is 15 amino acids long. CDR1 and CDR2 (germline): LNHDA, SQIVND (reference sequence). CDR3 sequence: CASSTGQSKNTEAFF. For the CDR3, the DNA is TGTGCCAGTAGTACGGGACAGTCAAAGAACACTGAAGCTTTCTTT.

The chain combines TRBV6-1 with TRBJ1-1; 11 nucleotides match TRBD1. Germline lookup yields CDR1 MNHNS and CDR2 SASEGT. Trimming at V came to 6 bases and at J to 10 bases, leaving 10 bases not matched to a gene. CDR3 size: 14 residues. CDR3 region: CASSRRGQGDLAFF. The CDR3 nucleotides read TGTGCCAGCAGCCGCCGGGGACAGGGGGATCTAGCTTTCTTT.

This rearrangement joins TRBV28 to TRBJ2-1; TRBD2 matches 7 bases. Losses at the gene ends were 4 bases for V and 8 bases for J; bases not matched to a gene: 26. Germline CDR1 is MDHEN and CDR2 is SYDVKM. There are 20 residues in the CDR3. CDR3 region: CASSSTRGREAGARGYEQFF. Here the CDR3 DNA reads TGTGCCAGCAGTTCCACCCGGGGTCGGGAGGCGGGAGCGAGAGGATATGAGCAGTTCTTC.

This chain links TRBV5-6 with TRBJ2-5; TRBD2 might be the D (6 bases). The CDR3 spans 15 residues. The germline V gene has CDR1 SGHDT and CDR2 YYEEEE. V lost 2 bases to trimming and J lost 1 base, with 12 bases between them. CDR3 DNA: TGTGCCAGCAGCTTAGCTTTTAGCGGCCAAGAGACCCAGTACTTC. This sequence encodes CASSLAFSGQETQYF.

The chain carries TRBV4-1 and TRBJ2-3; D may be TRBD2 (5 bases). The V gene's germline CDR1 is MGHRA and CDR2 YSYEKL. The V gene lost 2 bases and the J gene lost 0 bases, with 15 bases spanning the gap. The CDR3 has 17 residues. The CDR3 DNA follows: TGCGCCAGCAGCCAATCGCCTAGCCCCTATAGCACAGATACGCAGTATTTT. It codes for CASSQSPSPYSTDTQYF.

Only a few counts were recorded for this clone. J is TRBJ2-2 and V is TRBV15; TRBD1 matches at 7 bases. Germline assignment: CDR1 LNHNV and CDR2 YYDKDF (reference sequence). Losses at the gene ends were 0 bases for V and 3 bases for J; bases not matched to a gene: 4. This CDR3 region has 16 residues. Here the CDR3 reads CATSRERGQHTGELFF. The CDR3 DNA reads TGTGCCACCAGCAGAGAAAGGGGACAGCACACCGGGGAGCTGTTTTTT.

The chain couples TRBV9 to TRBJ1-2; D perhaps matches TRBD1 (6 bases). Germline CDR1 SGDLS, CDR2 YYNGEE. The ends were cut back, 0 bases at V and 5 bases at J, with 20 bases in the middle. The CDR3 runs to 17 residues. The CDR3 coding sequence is TGTGCCAGCAGCGTAGAGGGAGGGGGGCTCGGATGGTATGGCTACACCTTC. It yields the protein CASSVEGGGLGWYGYTF.

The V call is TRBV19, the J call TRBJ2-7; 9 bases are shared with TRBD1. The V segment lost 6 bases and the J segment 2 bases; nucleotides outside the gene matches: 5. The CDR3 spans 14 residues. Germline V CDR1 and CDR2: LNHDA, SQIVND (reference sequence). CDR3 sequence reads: CASSPGQGAYEQYF. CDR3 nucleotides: TGTGCCAGTAGCCCGGGACAGGGAGCCTACGAGCAGTACTTC.

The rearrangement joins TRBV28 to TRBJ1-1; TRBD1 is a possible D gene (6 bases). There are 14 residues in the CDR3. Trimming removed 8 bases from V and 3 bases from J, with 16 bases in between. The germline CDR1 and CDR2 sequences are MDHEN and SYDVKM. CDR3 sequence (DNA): TGTGCCAGCGGCGAGACAGGTTTGTACACTGAAGCTTTCTTT. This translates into CASGETGLYTEAFF. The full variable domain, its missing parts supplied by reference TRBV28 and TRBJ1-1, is DVKVTQSSRYLVKRTGEKVFLECVQDMDHENMFWYRQDPGLGLRLIYFSYDVKMKEKGDIPEGYSVSREKKERFSLILESASTNQTSMYLCASGETGLYTEAFFGQGTRLTVV.

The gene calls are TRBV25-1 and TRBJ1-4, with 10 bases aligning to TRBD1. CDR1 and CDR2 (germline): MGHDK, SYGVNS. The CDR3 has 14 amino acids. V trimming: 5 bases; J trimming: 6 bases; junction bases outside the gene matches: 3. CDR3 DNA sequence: TGTGCCAGCAGTCGGGACAGGGGTGATGAAAAACTGTTTTTT. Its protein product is CASSRDRGDEKLFF.

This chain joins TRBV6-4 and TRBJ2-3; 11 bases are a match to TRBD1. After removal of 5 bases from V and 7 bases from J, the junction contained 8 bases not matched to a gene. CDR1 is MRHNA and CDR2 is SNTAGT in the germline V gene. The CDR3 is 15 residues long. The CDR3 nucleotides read TGTGCCAGCAGTCTTGGACAGGGGGCCGTACATACGCAGTATTTT. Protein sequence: CASSLGQGAVHTQYF.

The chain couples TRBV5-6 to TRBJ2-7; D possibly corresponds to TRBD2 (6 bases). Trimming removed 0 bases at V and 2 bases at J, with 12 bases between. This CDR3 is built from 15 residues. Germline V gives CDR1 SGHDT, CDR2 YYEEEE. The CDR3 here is CASSLVSGRTYEQYF. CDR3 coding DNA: TGTGCCAGCAGCTTGGTCAGCGGGCGTACCTACGAGCAGTACTTC.

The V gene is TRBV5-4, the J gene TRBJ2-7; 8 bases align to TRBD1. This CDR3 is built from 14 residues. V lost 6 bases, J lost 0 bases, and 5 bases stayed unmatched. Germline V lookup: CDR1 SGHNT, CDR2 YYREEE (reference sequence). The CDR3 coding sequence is TGTGCCAGCATGGCAGGGGGCTCCTCCTACGAGCAGTACTTC. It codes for CASMAGGSSYEQYF.

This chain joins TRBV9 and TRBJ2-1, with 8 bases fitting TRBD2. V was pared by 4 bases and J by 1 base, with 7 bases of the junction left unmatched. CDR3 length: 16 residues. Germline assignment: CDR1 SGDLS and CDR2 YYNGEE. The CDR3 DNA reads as TGTGCCAGCAGCATGGCGACTAGCGCATCCTACAATGAGCAGTTCTTC. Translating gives CASSMATSASYNEQFF.

The CDR3 loop is CASSLDPTSSDTQYF. CDR3 bases: TGTGCCAGCAGCTTAGACCCCACTAGTAGCGATACGCAGTATTTT. The V and J genes are TRBV11-3 and TRBJ2-3; possibly TRBD2 for D (5 bases). Germline CDR1 is SGHNT and CDR2 is YENEEA. This CDR3 comprises 15 residues. V lost 0 bases to trimming and J lost 6 bases, with 13 bases between them.

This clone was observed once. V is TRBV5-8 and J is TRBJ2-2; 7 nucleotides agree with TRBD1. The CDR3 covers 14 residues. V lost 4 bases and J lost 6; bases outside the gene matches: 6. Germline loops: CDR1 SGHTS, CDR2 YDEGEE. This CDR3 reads CASSRDSFSGELFF. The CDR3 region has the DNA TGTGCCAGCAGCCGGGACAGCTTTTCCGGGGAGCTGTTTTTT.

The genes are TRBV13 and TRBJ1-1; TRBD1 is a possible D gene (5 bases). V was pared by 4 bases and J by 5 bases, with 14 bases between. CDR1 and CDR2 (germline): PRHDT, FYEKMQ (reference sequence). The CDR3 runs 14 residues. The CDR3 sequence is CASSSDGGNTEAFF. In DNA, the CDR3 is TGTGCCAGCAGCTCGGACGGGGGGAATACTGAAGCTTTCTTT. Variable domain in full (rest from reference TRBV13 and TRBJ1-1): AAGVIQSPRHLIKEKRETATLKCYPIPRHDTVYWYQQGPGQDPQFLISFYEKMQSDKGSIPDRFSAQQFSDYHSELNMSSLELGDSALYFCASSSDGGNTEAFFGQGTRLTVV.

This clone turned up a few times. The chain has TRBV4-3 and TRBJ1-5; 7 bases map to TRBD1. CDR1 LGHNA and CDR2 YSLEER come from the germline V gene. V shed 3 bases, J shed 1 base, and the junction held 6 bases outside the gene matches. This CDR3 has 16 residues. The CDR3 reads CASSQTTGISNQPQHF. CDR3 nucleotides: TGCGCCAGCAGCCAGACGACAGGGATAAGCAATCAGCCCCAGCATTTT.

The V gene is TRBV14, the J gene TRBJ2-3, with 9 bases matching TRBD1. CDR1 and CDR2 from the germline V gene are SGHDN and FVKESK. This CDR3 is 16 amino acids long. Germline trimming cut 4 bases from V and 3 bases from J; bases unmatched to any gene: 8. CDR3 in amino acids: CASSPPGQGWTDTQYF. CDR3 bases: TGTGCCAGCAGCCCCCCGGGACAGGGATGGACAGATACGCAGTATTTT.

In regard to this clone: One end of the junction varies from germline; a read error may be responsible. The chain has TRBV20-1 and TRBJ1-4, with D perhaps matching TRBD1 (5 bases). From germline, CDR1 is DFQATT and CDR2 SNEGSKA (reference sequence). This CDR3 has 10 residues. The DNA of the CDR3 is TGTGCAGGGCTTGGAGAAAAACTGTTTTTT. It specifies CAGLGEKLFF.

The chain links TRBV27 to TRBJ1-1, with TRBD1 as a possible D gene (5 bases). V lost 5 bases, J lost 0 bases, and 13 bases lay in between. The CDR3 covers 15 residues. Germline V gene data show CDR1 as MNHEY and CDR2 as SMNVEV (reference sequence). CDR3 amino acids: CASSLGAAMNTEAFF. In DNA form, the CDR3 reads TGTGCCAGCAGTCTTGGGGCAGCTATGAACACTGAAGCTTTCTTT.

This CDR3 reads CASSENWFRGQETQYF. The CDR3 coding sequence is TGTGCCAGCAGTGAGAATTGGTTCAGGGGCCAAGAGACCCAGTACTTC. V and J are TRBV6-1 and TRBJ2-5; a weak D match, TRBD1 (6 bases). Trimming took off 3 bases at V and 1 base at J, with 15 bases between the two ends. Germline V CDR1 and CDR2: MNHNS, SASEGT. This CDR3 has 16 residues.